This T cell receptor beta chain derives from a study of blood T cell repertoires in COVID-19. Across the whole study: Sites in the United States, Italy and Spain provided acute and convalescent COVID-19 samples. T cells, B-cell-depleted T cells, or PBMCs provided the cDNA or gDNA that served as material.

The CDR3 contains 15 residues. Per germline, CDR1 MNHEY and CDR2 SVGAGI. V shed 5 bases and J shed 2 bases, with 13 bases lying between them. As processed by the authors: Amplifying reference gene primers gave estimates of nucleated cell counts. TCRdb's table, derived via immunoSEQ multiplex PCR, lists solely in-frame clones and lacks some. That table gives V, J and clone size, and the DNA gave D and trimming. This sample has some 110,000 clones; 82% occur once, and the top ten carry more than 4.5%. The chain has TRBV6-5 and TRBJ1-5, with a tentative D call TRBD1 (5 bases). The sample taken for sequencing was peripheral blood. The receptor's source is a woman aged 70-85 years with acute or convalescent COVID-19. CDR3 DNA: TGTGCCAGCAGTCTAGCGGGGGTTGGCAATCAGCCCCAGCATTTT. Protein: CASSLAGVGNQPQHF.